This is a list of T cell receptor beta chains from one sample in a study of post-analysis software for immune sequencing data. TCRdb used MiXCR to reprocess the PCR reads, holding one entry per CDR3 protein. The table records a few hundred thousand distinct CDR3 sequences, less than 45% of them present only once. Sequenced: blood. Receptors originate from a girl aged 5-17 years with multiple sclerosis. The CDR3 runs from the conserved cysteine through the conserved F or W. D genes are given only for firm matches. Not all rows give a size; the values are once, few, many and, for expanded clones, a class.

J gene: TRBJ2-7
V gene: TRBV10-3
clone size: NA
D gene: NA
CDR3 protein: CAIGGQGTYEQYF
CDR3 DNA: TGTGCCATCGGGGGCCAGGGAACCTACGAGCAGTACTTC

J gene: TRBJ1-1
V gene: TRBV20-1
clone size: few
D gene: NA
CDR3 protein: CSAREGFEAFF
CDR3 DNA: TGCAGTGCTAGAGAAGGATTTGAAGCTTTCTTT

J gene: TRBJ2-7
V gene: TRBV11-2
clone size: few
D gene: NA
CDR3 protein: CASSLEGHLYEQYF
CDR3 DNA: TGTGCCAGCAGCTTAGAAGGACACCTCTACGAGCAGTACTTC

J gene: TRBJ2-1
V gene: TRBV3-1
clone size: NA
D gene: TRBD2
CDR3 protein: CASSQGGLAGYNEQFF
CDR3 DNA: TGTGCCAGCAGCCAAGGGGGACTAGCGGGCTACAATGAGCAGTTCTTC

J gene: TRBJ2-3
V gene: TRBV29-1
clone size: NA
D gene: TRBD2
CDR3 protein: CSARAQLAGGFGDTQYF
CDR3 DNA: TGCAGCGCCCGTGCCCAACTAGCGGGAGGGTTCGGGGATACGCAGTATTTT

J gene: TRBJ2-1
V gene: TRBV4-1
clone size: NA
D gene: NA
CDR3 protein: CASSQDQLDFSNEQFF
CDR3 DNA: TGCGCCAGCAGCCAAGATCAACTAGACTTCAGCAATGAGCAGTTCTTC

J gene: TRBJ1-2
V gene: TRBV4-1
clone size: NA
D gene: NA
CDR3 protein: CASSQQDLRGYTF
CDR3 DNA: TGCGCCAGCAGCCAACAGGACTTGCGAGGCTACACCTTC

J gene: TRBJ2-1
V gene: TRBV14
clone size: NA
D gene: NA
CDR3 protein: CASSQERGRYNEQFF
CDR3 DNA: TGTGCCAGCAGCCAAGAAAGAGGACGGTACAATGAGCAGTTCTTC

J gene: TRBJ2-1
V gene: TRBV5-1
clone size: once
D gene: NA
CDR3 protein: CASSFDLEQVF
CDR3 DNA: TGCGCCAGCAGCTTCGACTTAGAGCAGGTCTTC

J gene: TRBJ2-5
V gene: TRBV29-1
clone size: NA
D gene: NA
CDR3 protein: CSVVDGGGETQYF
CDR3 DNA: TGCAGCGTTGTTGACGGGGGAGGAGAGACCCAGTACTTC

J gene: TRBJ2-7
V gene: TRBV20-1
clone size: NA
D gene: TRBD2
CDR3 protein: CSALTSGTSYEQYF
CDR3 DNA: TGCAGTGCCCTGACTAGCGGGACCTCCTACGAGCAGTACTTC

J gene: TRBJ2-4
V gene: TRBV20-1
clone size: few
D gene: NA
CDR3 protein: CSASMAGNYGAKNIQYF
CDR3 DNA: TGCAGTGCTAGTATGGCGGGAAATTACGGAGCCAAAAACATTCAGTACTTC

J gene: TRBJ1-2
V gene: TRBV12-5
clone size: few
D gene: NA
CDR3 protein: CASGATNYGYTF
CDR3 DNA: TGTGCTAGTGGGGCGACTAACTATGGCTACACCTTC

J gene: TRBJ1-5
V gene: TRBV24-1
clone size: few
D gene: NA
CDR3 protein: CATSDFGDQPQHF
CDR3 DNA: TGTGCCACCAGTGATTTCGGCGATCAGCCCCAGCATTTT

J gene: TRBJ2-7
V gene: TRBV29-1
clone size: NA
D gene: TRBD2
CDR3 protein: CSVVRAGGPSYEQYF
CDR3 DNA: TGCAGCGTTGTCCGCGCGGGAGGGCCCAGCTACGAGCAGTACTTC

J gene: TRBJ2-3
V gene: TRBV20-1
clone size: few
D gene: NA
CDR3 protein: CSAPRGGQDTQYF
CDR3 DNA: TGCAGTGCTCCACGCGGCGGTCAAGATACGCAGTATTTT

J gene: TRBJ2-5
V gene: TRBV7-2
clone size: many
D gene: NA
CDR3 protein: CASSRSSDQETQYF
CDR3 DNA: TGTGCCAGCAGCCGTTCTAGCGACCAAGAGACCCAGTACTTC

J gene: TRBJ2-1
V gene: TRBV20-1
clone size: few
D gene: NA
CDR3 protein: CSAPPGYNEQFF
CDR3 DNA: TGCAGTGCCCCGCCCGGGTACAATGAGCAGTTCTTC

J gene: TRBJ2-1
V gene: TRBV20-1
clone size: NA
D gene: TRBD2
CDR3 protein: CSARVPSGSSYNEQFF
CDR3 DNA: TGCAGTGCTAGAGTCCCTAGCGGGAGCTCCTACAATGAGCAGTTCTTC

J gene: TRBJ2-1
V gene: TRBV3-1
clone size: NA
D gene: NA
CDR3 protein: CASSDGVGVSDEQFF
CDR3 DNA: TGTGCCAGCAGCGACGGGGTTGGAGTTTCAGATGAGCAGTTCTTC

J gene: TRBJ1-1
V gene: TRBV28
clone size: NA
D gene: NA
CDR3 protein: CASSLSGTWRTEAFF
CDR3 DNA: TGTGCCAGCAGTTTATCCGGGACCTGGCGCACTGAAGCTTTCTTT

J gene: TRBJ2-1
V gene: TRBV7-9
clone size: NA
D gene: TRBD1
CDR3 protein: CASSAGQGIVGYNEQFF
CDR3 DNA: TGTGCCAGCAGCGCGGGACAGGGAATAGTTGGGTACAATGAGCAGTTCTTC

J gene: TRBJ2-3
V gene: TRBV28
clone size: few
D gene: TRBD1
CDR3 protein: CASRNALKTGRGTDTQYF
CDR3 DNA: TGTGCCAGCAGAAACGCCTTGAAGACAGGGCGTGGAACAGATACGCAGTATTTT

J gene: TRBJ2-5
V gene: TRBV6-6
clone size: NA
D gene: NA
CDR3 protein: CASSRPRTETQYF
CDR3 DNA: TGTGCCAGCAGCCGCCCGAGGACAGAGACCCAGTACTTC

J gene: TRBJ1-2
V gene: TRBV6-5
clone size: few
D gene: NA
CDR3 protein: CASSPEAGNYGYTF
CDR3 DNA: TGTGCCAGCAGTCCAGAAGCGGGAAACTATGGCTACACCTTC

J gene: TRBJ2-5
V gene: TRBV7-9
clone size: NA
D gene: TRBD1
CDR3 protein: CASSRDRSRYGETQYF
CDR3 DNA: TGTGCCAGCAGCAGGGACAGGAGTCGATATGGAGAGACCCAGTACTTC

J gene: TRBJ2-1
V gene: TRBV20-1
clone size: NA
D gene: TRBD2
CDR3 protein: CSATNPLTSGYNEQFF
CDR3 DNA: TGCAGTGCTACCAACCCCTTGACTAGCGGGTACAATGAGCAGTTCTTC

J gene: TRBJ2-3
V gene: TRBV29-1
clone size: few
D gene: NA
CDR3 protein: CSVPPRGDTDTQYF
CDR3 DNA: TGCAGCGTGCCCCCCCGTGGGGACACAGATACGCAGTATTTT

J gene: TRBJ1-6
V gene: TRBV28
clone size: NA
D gene: TRBD1
CDR3 protein: CASRRQGSSPLHF
CDR3 DNA: TGTGCCAGCAGACGACAGGGTAGTTCACCCCTCCACTTT